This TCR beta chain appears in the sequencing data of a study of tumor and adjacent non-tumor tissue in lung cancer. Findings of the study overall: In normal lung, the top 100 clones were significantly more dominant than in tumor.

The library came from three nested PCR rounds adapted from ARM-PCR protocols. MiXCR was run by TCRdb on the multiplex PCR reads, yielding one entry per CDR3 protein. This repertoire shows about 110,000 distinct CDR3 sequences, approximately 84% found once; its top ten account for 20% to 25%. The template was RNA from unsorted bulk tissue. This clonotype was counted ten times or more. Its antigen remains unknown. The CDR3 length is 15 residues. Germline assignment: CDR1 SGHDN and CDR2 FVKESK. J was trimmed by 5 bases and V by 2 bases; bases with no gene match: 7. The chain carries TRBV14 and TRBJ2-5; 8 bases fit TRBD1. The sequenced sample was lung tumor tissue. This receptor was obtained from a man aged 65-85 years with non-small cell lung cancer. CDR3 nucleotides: TGTGCCAGCAGCCAATCCCCTGACAGGGGTGAGACCCAGTACTTC. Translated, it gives CASSQSPDRGETQYF.